Following are 7 T cell receptor beta chains from one sample sequenced in a study of early T cells in non-severe SARS-CoV-2 infection. TCRdb used MiXCR to reprocess the 5' RACE reads, holding one entry per CDR3 protein. The table includes 15,000 to 20,000 distinct CDR3 sequences, approximately 5.4% detected once. The sequenced material came from whole blood. Receptors were obtained from an adult who was a healthcare worker with PCR-confirmed SARS-CoV-2 infection or an uninfected control (not recorded which).

This clonotype was seen ten or more times. The chain couples TRBV3-1 to TRBJ2-1; 9 bases match TRBD2. The CDR3 has 17 amino acids. Germline CDR1 is LGHDT and CDR2 is YNNKEL (reference sequence). Unmatched junction bases numbered 12, after V lost 5 bases and J lost 4 bases. CDR3 bases: TGTGCCAGCAGCTACTGGGGGCTAGCGGGACGGTACAATGAGCAGTTCTTC. It specifies CASSYWGLAGRYNEQFF.

This clonotype was recorded many times. The V gene is TRBV6-6, the J gene TRBJ2-7, with D tentatively TRBD1 (5 bases). Germline lookup yields CDR1 MNHNY and CDR2 SVGAGI (reference sequence). V lost 4 bases and J 2 bases, leaving 15 bases between the germline ends. This CDR3 contains 15 residues. CDR3 sequence (DNA): TGTGCCAGCAGTTCCTTGAGACAGCCACCCTACGAGCAGTACGTC. Residues: CASSSLRQPPYEQYV.

This clonotype showed up many times. The chain links TRBV20-1 to TRBJ1-1; no clear D. The CDR3 has 14 residues. CDR1 and CDR2 (germline): DFQATT, SNEGSKA (reference sequence). V was clipped by 1 base and J by 2 bases, with 11 bases between them. CDR3 bases: TGCAGTGCTAGAGGTTGGACTAGTAACACTGAAGCTTTCTTT. Protein sequence: CSARGWTSNTEAFF.

There are a few counts of this clonotype. The rearrangement links TRBV29-1 to TRBJ2-2; D call uncertain. Germline lookup yields CDR1 SQVTM and CDR2 ANQGSEA. The CDR3 sequence is 14 residues long. Trimming pared 4 bases from V and 6 bases from J, leaving 15 bases between. CDR3 sequence (DNA): TGCAGCGTTGGGACCATCGCTGGGGCCGGGGAGCTGTTTTTT. It encodes CSVGTIAGAGELFF.

The chain has TRBV11-3 and TRBJ2-1; D is unclear. Germline V gives CDR1 SGHNT, CDR2 YENEEA. The ends were cut back, 5 bases at V and 8 bases at J, with 16 bases in the middle. The CDR3 runs 14 residues. CDR3 DNA: TGTGCCAGCAGCCCTCCGACTGACCCGGATGAGCAGTTCTTC. It is translated as CASSPPTDPDEQFF.

This clonotype rates as medium-sized. This chain connects TRBV20-1 to TRBJ2-7; TRBD2 matches at 7 bases. V dropped 6 bases and J dropped 4; count of bases not matched to a gene: 12. Germline CDR1 reads DFQATT; CDR2 reads SNEGSKA (reference sequence). There are 14 residues in the CDR3. CDR3 sequence (DNA): TGCAGTGCCCGAGTTGGGCTAGCGGATTACGAGCAGTACGTC. This codes for CSARVGLADYEQYV.

This clonotype has at least ten counts. The rearrangement uses TRBV12-3 or TRBV12-4 and TRBJ2-1; 14 positions agree with TRBD2. The J segment lost 9 bases and the V segment lost 5 bases, leaving 9 bases of the junction unmatched. This CDR3 region has 16 residues. The chain's CDR3 is CASSLRLAGGAGEQFF. The DNA of the CDR3 is TGTGCCAGCAGTCTTAGACTAGCGGGAGGGGCCGGTGAGCAGTTCTTC.